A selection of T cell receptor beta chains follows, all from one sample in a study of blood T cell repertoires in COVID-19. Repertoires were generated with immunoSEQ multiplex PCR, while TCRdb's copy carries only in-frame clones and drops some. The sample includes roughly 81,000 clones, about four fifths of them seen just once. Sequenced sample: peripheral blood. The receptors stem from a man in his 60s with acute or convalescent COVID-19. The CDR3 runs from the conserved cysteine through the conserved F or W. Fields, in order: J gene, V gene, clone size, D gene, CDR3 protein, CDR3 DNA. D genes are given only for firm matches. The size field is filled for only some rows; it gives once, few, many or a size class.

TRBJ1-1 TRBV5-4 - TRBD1 CASSYIQGAAEAFF TGTGCCAGCAGTTATATACAGGGGGCCGCTGAAGCTTTCTTT
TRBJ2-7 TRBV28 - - CASSRVSGGLYEQYF TGTGCCAGCAGTCGCGTCAGCGGCGGGCTCTACGAGCAGTACTTC
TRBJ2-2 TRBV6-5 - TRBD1 CASSFGQGNTGELFF TGTGCCAGCAGTTTTGGACAGGGCAACACCGGGGAGCTGTTTTTT
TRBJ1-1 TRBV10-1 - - CASSAGVGTEAFF TGCGCCAGCAGTGCAGGGGTGGGCACTGAAGCTTTCTTT
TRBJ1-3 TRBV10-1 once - CASSESGGNTIYF TGCGCCAGCAGTGAATCGGGAGGAAACACCATATATTTT
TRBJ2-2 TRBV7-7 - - CASSPQGDTGELFF TGTGCTAGCAGCCCACAGGGTGACACCGGGGAGCTGTTTTTT
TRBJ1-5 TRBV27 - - CASRDLKGSNQPQHF TGTGCCAGCAGGGATTTGAAGGGGAGCAATCAGCCCCAGCATTTT
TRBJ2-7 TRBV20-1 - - CSAHRVDEQYF TGCAGTGCTCACAGGGTTGACGAGCAGTACTTC
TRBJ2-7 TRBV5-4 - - CASSSPSPGSSYEQYF TGTGCCAGCAGCTCTCCCTCCCCGGGGAGCTCCTACGAGCAGTACTTC
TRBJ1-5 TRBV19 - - CASSDERGNQPQHF TGTGCCAGTAGTGACGAACGGGGCAATCAGCCCCAGCATTTT
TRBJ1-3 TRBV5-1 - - CASSTGTAGNTIYF TGCGCCAGCAGTACAGGGACGGCTGGAAACACCATATATTTT
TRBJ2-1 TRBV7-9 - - CASSLLAYNEQFF TGTGCCAGCAGCTTACTAGCGTACAATGAGCAGTTCTTC
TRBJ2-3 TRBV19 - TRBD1 CASSPRDRGTDTQYF TGTGCCAGTAGTCCCCGGGACAGGGGGACAGATACGCAGTATTTT
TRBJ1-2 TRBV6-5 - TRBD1 CASSPPTGGSGGYTF TGTGCCAGCAGTCCGCCGACAGGGGGCAGTGGTGGCTACACCTTC
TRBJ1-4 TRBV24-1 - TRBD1 CATSDLPGQSNEKLFF TGTGCCACCAGTGATTTACCGGGACAGTCTAATGAAAAACTGTTTTTT
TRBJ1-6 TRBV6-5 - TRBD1 CASRGTGGENSPLHF TGTGCCAGCAGGGGGACAGGGGGGGAGAATTCACCCCTCCACTTT
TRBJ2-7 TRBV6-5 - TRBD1 CAGQPGQGSYEQYF TGTGCCGGACAACCGGGACAGGGCTCCTACGAGCAGTACTTC
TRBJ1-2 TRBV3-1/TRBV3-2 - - CASSQDEGYTF TGTGCCAGCAGCCAAGACGAGGGCTACACCTTC
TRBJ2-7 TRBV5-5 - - CASTPTGLYEQYF TGTGCCAGCACCCCGACAGGACTCTACGAGCAGTACTTC
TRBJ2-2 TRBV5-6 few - CASSRRQGITGELFF TGTGCCAGCAGCCGAAGGCAGGGAATCACCGGGGAGCTGTTTTTT
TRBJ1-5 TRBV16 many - CASSQLGPLSNQPQHF TGTGCCAGCAGCCAATTGGGGCCCCTGAGCAATCAGCCCCAGCATTTT
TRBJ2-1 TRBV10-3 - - CAISPGSPTYNEQFF TGTGCCATCAGTCCGGGGTCCCCTACCTACAATGAGCAGTTCTTC
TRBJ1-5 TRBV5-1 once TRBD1 CASSRMGQKDQPQHF TGCGCCAGCAGCCGGATGGGACAGAAGGATCAGCCCCAGCATTTT
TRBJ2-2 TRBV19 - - CASSFIQSRLTGELFF TGTGCCAGTAGTTTCATACAGTCTCGGCTTACCGGGGAGCTGTTTTTT
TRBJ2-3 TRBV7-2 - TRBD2 CASSFSSSGSADTQYF TGTGCCAGCAGCTTCTCCTCTAGCGGGAGTGCAGATACGCAGTATTTT
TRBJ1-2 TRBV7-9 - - CASSVQGSYGYTF TGTGCCAGCAGCGTACAGGGATCCTATGGCTACACCTTC
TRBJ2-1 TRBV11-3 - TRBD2 CASSLEGLAGGGEQFF TGTGCCAGCAGCTTAGAGGGACTAGCGGGAGGCGGTGAGCAGTTCTTC
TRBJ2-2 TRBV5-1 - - CASSLSRQTGELFF TGCGCCAGCAGCTTGTCCAGGCAGACCGGGGAGCTGTTTTTT
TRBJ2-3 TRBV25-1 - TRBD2 CASSASGTDTQYF TGTGCCAGCAGTGCTAGCGGGACAGATACGCAGTATTTT
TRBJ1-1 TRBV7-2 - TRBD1 CASSLKVGGGTEAFF TGTGCCAGCAGCTTAAAGGTAGGGGGCGGCACTGAAGCTTTCTTT
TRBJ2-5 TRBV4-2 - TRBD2 CASSQDWSGGGSQYF TGTGCCAGCAGCCAAGATTGGTCGGGGGGAGGAAGCCAGTACTTC
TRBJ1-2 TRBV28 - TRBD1 CASSYRGLYYGYTF TGTGCCAGCAGTTACAGGGGGCTATACTATGGCTACACCTTC
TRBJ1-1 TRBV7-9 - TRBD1 CASSLASPGQGRGTEAFF TGTGCCAGCAGCTTGGCTTCACCGGGACAGGGAAGGGGGACTGAAGCTTTCTTT
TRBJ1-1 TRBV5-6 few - CASSFRSTEAFF TGTGCCAGCAGCTTTAGGAGCACTGAAGCTTTCTTT
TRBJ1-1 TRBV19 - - CASSPRPEVPEKAFF TGTGCCAGTAGTCCCCGTCCAGAGGTCCCAGAGAAAGCTTTCTTT
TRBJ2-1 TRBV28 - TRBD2 CASSSGLGYNEQFF TGTGCCAGCAGCTCCGGACTAGGCTACAATGAGCAGTTCTTC
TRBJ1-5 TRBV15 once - CATSRATAGIDQPQHF TGTGCCACCAGCAGAGCCACGGCAGGGATTGATCAGCCCCAGCATTTT
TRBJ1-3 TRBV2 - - CASSPHAKVNTIYF TGTGCCAGCAGCCCCCACGCGAAAGTCAACACCATATATTTT
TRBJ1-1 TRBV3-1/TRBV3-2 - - CANSHGLNTEAFF TGTGCCAACAGCCATGGACTAAACACTGAAGCTTTCTTT
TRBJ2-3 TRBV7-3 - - CASSLRVDTQYF TGTGCCAGCAGCCTCAGGGTTGATACGCAGTATTTT
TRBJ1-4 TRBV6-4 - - CASSLQGDEKLFF TGTGCCAGCAGCCTCCAAGGGGATGAAAAACTGTTTTTT
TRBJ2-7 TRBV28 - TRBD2 CASSAGLAGVPPLF TGTGCCAGCAGCGCGGGACTAGCGGGAGTTCCGCCTCTCTTC
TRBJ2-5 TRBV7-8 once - CASVVWLGETQYF TGTGCCAGCGTGGTTTGGTTGGGCGAGACCCAGTACTTC
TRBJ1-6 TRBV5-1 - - CASSLTTTGIDNSPLHF TGCGCCAGCAGCCTAACTACGACAGGTATCGATAATTCACCCCTCCACTTT